This T cell receptor (beta chain) was identified during a study of blood T cell repertoires in COVID-19. About the study: The United States, Italy and Spain provided the acute and convalescent COVID-19 samples.

This table comes from immunoSEQ multiplex PCR, and its TCRdb copy is limited to in-frame clones, with some not included. The table shows 110,000 or so clones, with less than 90% occurring only once. The V end was cut by 2 bases, the J end by 5 bases, with 8 bases between. The germline CDR1 and CDR2 sequences are KGHSH and LQKENI. There are 13 residues in the CDR3. The TCR comes from an older woman with acute or convalescent COVID-19. The V and J genes are TRBV18 and TRBJ2-3; perhaps TRBD2 as D (5 bases). The sample taken for sequencing was peripheral blood. The DNA of the CDR3 is TGTGCCAGCTCACCAGGGAGCCGAGATACGCAGTATTTT. Amino acids: CASSPGSRDTQYF.